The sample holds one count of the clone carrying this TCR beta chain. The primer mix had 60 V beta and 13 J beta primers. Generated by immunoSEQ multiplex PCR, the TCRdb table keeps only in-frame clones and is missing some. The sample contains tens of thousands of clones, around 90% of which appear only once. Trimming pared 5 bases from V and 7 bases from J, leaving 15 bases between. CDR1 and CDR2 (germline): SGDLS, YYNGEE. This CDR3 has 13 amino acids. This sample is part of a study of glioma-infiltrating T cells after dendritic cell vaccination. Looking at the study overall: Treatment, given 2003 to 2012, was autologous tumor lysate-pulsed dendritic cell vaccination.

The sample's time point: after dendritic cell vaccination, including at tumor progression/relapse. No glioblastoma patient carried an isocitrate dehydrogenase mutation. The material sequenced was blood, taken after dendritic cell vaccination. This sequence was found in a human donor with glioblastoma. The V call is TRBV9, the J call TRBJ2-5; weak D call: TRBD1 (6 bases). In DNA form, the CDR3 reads TGTGCCAGCAGTGAGCAGGGGTTGGCGACCCAGTACTTC. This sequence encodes CASSEQGLATQYF. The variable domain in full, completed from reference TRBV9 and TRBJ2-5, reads DSGVTQTPKHLITATGQRVTLRCSPRSGDLSVYWYQQSLDQGLQFLIQYYNGEERAKGNILERFSAQQFPDLHSELNLSSLELGDSALYFCASSEQGLATQYFGPGTRLLVL.